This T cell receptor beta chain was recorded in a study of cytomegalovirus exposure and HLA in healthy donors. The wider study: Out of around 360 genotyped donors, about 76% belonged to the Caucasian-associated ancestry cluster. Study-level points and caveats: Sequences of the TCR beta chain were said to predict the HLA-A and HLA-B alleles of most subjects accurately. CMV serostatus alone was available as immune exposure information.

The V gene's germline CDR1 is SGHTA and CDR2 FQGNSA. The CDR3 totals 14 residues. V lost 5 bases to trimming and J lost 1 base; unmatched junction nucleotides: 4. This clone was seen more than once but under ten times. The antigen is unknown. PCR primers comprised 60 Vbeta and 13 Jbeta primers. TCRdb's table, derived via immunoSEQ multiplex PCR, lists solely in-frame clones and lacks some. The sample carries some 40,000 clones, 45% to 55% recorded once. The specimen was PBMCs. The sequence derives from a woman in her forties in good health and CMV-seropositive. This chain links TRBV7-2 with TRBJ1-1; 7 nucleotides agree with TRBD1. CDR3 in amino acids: CASSEYRGNTEAFF. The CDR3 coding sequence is TGTGCCAGCAGCGAATACAGGGGGAACACTGAAGCTTTCTTT.